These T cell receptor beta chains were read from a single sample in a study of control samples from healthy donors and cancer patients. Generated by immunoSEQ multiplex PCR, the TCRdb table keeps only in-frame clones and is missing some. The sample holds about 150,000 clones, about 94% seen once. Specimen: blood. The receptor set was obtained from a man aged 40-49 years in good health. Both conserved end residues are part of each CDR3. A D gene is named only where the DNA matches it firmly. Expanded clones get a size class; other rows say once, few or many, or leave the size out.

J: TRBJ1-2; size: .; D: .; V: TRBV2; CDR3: CALKVEPAGYGYTF; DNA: TGTGCCCTAAAGGTGGAGCCCGCTGGCTATGGCTACACCTTC
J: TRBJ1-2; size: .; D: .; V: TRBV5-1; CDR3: CASSLVVDGGYTF; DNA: TGCGCCAGCAGCTTGGTAGTGGATGGTGGCTACACCTTC
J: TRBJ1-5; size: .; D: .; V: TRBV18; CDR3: CASSPGNGHQPQHF; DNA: TGTGCCAGCTCACCAGGAAACGGACATCAGCCCCAGCATTTT
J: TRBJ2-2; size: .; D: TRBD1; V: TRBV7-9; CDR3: CASRTVQGAGTGELFF; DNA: TGTGCCAGCAGAACCGTCCAGGGGGCGGGCACCGGGGAGCTGTTTTTT
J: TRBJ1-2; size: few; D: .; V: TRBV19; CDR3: CASRMGARTNYGYTF; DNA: TGTGCCAGTAGAATGGGGGCCAGGACCAACTATGGCTACACCTTC
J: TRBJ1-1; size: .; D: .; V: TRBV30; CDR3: CAWSVRNTEAFF; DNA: TGTGCCTGGAGTGTACGGAACACTGAAGCTTTCTTT
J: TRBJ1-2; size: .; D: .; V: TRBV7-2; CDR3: CASSLANVDYGYTF; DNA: TGTGCCAGCAGCTTAGCTAACGTCGACTATGGCTACACCTTC
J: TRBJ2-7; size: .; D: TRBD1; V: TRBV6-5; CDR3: CASRDRGMYEQYF; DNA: TGTGCCAGCAGGGACAGGGGGATGTACGAGCAGTACTTC
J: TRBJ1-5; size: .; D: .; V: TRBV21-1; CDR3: CASSKARVFNQPQHF; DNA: TGTGCCAGCAGCAAAGCTAGAGTTTTCAATCAGCCCCAGCATTTT
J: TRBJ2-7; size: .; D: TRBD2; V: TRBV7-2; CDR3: CASRITSGYPYEQYF; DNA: TGTGCCAGCAGAATCACTAGCGGCTACCCCTACGAGCAGTACTTC
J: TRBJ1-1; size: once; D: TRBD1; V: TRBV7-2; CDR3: CASSLASQGAGLVAFF; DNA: TGTGCCAGCAGCTTAGCCTCACAGGGGGCGGGGTTGGTCGCTTTCTTT
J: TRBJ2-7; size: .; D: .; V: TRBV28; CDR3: CASSPDPISFYEQYF; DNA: TGTGCCAGCAGTCCCGACCCTATAAGCTTCTACGAGCAGTACTTC
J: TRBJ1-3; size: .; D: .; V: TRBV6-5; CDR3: CASSYSRGGSGNTIYF; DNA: TGTGCCAGCAGTTACTCGCGGGGGGGCAGTGGAAACACCATATATTTT
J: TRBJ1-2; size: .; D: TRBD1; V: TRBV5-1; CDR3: CASSPNPQGAVGYGYTF; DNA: TGCGCCAGCAGCCCAAATCCACAGGGGGCGGTAGGCTATGGCTACACCTTC
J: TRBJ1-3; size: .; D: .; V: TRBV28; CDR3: CASTKLGNTIYF; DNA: TGTGCCAGCACAAAACTTGGAAACACCATATATTTT
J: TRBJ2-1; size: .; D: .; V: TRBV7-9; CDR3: CASSSAELTTSYNEQFF; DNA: TGTGCCAGCAGCTCCGCTGAGCTTACTACCTCCTACAATGAGCAGTTCTTC
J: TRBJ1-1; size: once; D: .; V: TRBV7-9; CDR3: CASSLLGSGGEAFF; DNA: TGTGCCAGCAGCTTACTGGGCTCCGGGGGGGAAGCTTTCTTT
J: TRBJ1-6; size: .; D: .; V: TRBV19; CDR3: CATSGTSNSPLHF; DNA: TGTGCCACCTCCGGGACATCGAATTCACCCCTCCACTTT
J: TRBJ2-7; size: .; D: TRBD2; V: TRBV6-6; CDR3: CASSQGLAGPYEQYF; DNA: TGTGCCAGCAGTCAGGGGCTAGCGGGGCCCTACGAGCAGTACTTC
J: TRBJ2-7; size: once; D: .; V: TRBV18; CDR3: CASSPGRSSYEQYF; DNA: TGTGCCAGCTCACCGGGGCGATCCTCCTACGAGCAGTACTTC
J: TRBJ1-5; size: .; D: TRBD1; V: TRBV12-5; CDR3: CASGLGQGANQPQHF; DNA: TGTGCTAGTGGTTTGGGACAGGGGGCCAATCAGCCCCAGCATTTT
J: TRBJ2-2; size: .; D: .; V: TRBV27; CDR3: CASSSYGQSGELFF; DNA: TGTGCCAGCAGTTCCTACGGTCAGAGCGGGGAGCTGTTTTTT
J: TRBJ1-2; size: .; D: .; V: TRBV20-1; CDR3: CSASSVQDYGYTF; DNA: TGCAGTGCTAGTTCCGTTCAAGACTATGGCTACACCTTC
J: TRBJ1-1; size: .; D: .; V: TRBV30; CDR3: CAWSAWDTEAFF; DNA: TGTGCCTGGAGTGCGTGGGACACTGAAGCTTTCTTT
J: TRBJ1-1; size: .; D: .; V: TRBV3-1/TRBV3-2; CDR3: CASSQGGGKDTEAFF; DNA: TGTGCCAGCAGCCAAGGAGGGGGTAAGGACACTGAAGCTTTCTTT
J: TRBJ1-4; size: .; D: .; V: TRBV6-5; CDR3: CASSTQGQEKLFF; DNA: TGTGCCAGCAGTACCCAGGGGCAGGAAAAACTGTTTTTT
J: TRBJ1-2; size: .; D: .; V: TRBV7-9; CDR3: CASSYVNSQNGYTF; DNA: TGTGCCAGCAGTTACGTCAACTCACAGAATGGCTACACCTTC
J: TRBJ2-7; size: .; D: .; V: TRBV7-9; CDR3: CASRRGEQYF; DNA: TGTGCCAGCAGAAGGGGGGAGCAGTACTTC
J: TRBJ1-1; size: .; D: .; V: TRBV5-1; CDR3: CASSRVGDRTEAFF; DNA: TGCGCCAGCAGCCGGGTGGGGGATCGGACTGAAGCTTTCTTT
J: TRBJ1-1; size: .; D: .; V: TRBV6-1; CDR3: CASSEAENTEAFF; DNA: TGTGCCAGCAGTGAAGCCGAAAACACTGAAGCTTTCTTT
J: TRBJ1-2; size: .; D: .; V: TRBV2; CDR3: CASSPAPWTRDNYGYTF; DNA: TGTGCCAGCAGCCCCGCCCCTTGGACACGCGATAACTATGGCTACACCTTC
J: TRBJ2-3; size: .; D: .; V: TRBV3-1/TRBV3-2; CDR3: CASSHMLADTQYF; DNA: TGTGCCAGCAGCCACATGCTAGCAGATACGCAGTATTTT
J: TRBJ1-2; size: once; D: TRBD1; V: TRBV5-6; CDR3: CASSLPRTGTYGYTF; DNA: TGTGCCAGCAGCTTGCCCCGGACAGGGACCTATGGCTACACCTTC
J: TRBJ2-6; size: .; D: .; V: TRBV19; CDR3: CASSPLPGMDSGANVLTF; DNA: TGTGCCAGTAGTCCCTTGCCAGGGATGGATTCTGGGGCCAACGTCCTGACTTTC
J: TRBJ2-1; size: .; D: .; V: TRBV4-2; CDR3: CASSHHPGEQFF; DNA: TGTGCCAGCAGCCACCATCCAGGGGAGCAGTTCTTC
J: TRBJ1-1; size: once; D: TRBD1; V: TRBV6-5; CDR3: CASSYSNRGRTEAFF; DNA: TGTGCCAGCAGTTACTCGAACAGGGGGCGAACTGAAGCTTTCTTT
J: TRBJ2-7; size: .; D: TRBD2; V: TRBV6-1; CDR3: CASSEGLAGEQYF; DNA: TGTGCCAGCAGTGAGGGACTAGCGGGTGAGCAGTACTTC
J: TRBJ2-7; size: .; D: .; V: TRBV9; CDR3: CASSVSLVQGDEQYF; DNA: TGTGCCAGCAGCGTATCCCTCGTACAGGGCGACGAGCAGTACTTC
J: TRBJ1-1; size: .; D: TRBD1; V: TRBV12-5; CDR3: CASGLDRGRRMNTEAFF; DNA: TGTGCTAGTGGCCTAGACAGGGGGCGACGAATGAACACTGAAGCTTTCTTT
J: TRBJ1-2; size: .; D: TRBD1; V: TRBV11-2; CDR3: CASSLDKGEGAHYGYTF; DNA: TGTGCCAGCAGCTTAGATAAAGGAGAGGGGGCGCATTATGGCTACACCTTC
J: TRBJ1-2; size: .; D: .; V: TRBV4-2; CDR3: CASSQDVGQPRYGYTF; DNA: TGTGCCAGCAGCCAAGACGTCGGACAGCCTCGGTATGGCTACACCTTC
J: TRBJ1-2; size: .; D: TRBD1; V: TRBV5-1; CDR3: CASSLGQGHTDYGYTF; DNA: TGCGCCAGCAGCTTGGGACAGGGCCATACCGATTATGGCTACACCTTC
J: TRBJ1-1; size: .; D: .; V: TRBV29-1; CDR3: CSVSQPFGGEAFF; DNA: TGCAGCGTTTCCCAACCTTTTGGAGGTGAAGCTTTCTTT
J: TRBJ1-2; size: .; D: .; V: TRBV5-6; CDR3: CASSPPGLANYGYTF; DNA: TGTGCCAGCAGCCCCCCAGGGTTAGCTAACTATGGCTACACCTTC
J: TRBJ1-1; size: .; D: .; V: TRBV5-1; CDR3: CASSLDSGTLRTEAFF; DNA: TGCGCCAGCAGCTTGGATAGTGGGACTTTGAGGACTGAAGCTTTCTTT
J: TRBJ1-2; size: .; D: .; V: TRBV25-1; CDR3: CASSESTGNYGYTF; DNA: TGTGCCAGCAGTGAATCTACAGGGAACTATGGCTACACCTTC